Below, one T cell receptor (beta chain) is given with its context. In Seattle, patients joined the study during active infection and were tracked longitudinally. The data are from a study of blood T cell repertoires in COVID-19. Looking at the study overall: The origin of the acute and convalescent COVID-19 samples was the United States, Italy and Spain. PBMCs, B-cell-depleted T cells, or T cells were the source of the cDNA or gDNA that made up the material.

In the original analysis: Reference gene primers were amplified, and this amplification served to estimate nucleated cell counts. Generated by immunoSEQ multiplex PCR, the TCRdb table keeps only in-frame clones and is missing some. The V and J calls and clone size come from that table; D and trimming were worked out from the DNA. The sample lists around 200,000 clones; approximately 87% were seen once. This sequence originates from an older woman with COVID-19, enrolled during active disease. Sequenced sample: peripheral blood.

CDR3 coding DNA: TGTGCCAGCAGTTTCCGGGACAGGCTAAGGCCCCAGCATTTT. It yields the protein CASSFRDRLRPQHF. The genes are TRBV28 and TRBJ1-5; 8 nucleotides match TRBD1. CDR1 and CDR2 from the germline V gene are MDHEN and SYDVKM. After removal of 3 bases from V and 9 bases from J, the junction contained 7 bases not matched to a gene. CDR3 size: 14 residues.